Listed below are T cell receptor beta chains from one sample, sequenced in a study of neurological immune-mediated disorders. TCRdb called the 5' RACE reads again in MiXCR, with one record for every CDR3 protein. The repertoire holds some 25,000 distinct CDR3 sequences, with approximately 13% as singletons. Specimen: CD4+ T cells from blood. These receptors came from a female donor with HTLV-1-associated myelopathy (HAM/TSP). Both conserved end residues are part of each CDR3. Each record gives: V gene, clone size, J gene, D gene, CDR3 protein, CDR3 DNA. A D gene is named only where the DNA matches it firmly. Clone size is given for some rows only: seen once, a few or many times, or a class if the clone is expanded.

v_gene: TRBV29-1; abundance: many; j_gene: TRBJ1-1; d_gene: .; CDR3aa: CSVEGPGSTEAFF; CDR3nt: TGCAGCGTTGAAGGTCCGGGGTCCACTGAAGCTTTCTTT
v_gene: TRBV7-9; abundance: many; j_gene: TRBJ2-2; d_gene: TRBD1; CDR3aa: CASSFRTGSVGELFF; CDR3nt: TGTGCCAGCAGCTTCCGGACAGGGTCGGTCGGGGAGCTGTTTTTT
v_gene: TRBV10-3; abundance: .; j_gene: TRBJ2-2; d_gene: .; CDR3aa: CAISLQSRSAANTGELFF; CDR3nt: TGTGCCATCAGCCTGCAGTCCCGTTCGGCCGCGAACACCGGGGAGCTGTTTTTT
v_gene: TRBV7-8; abundance: medium-sized; j_gene: TRBJ1-6; d_gene: TRBD1; CDR3aa: CASSQTGGWSPLHF; CDR3nt: TGTGCCAGCAGCCAAACAGGGGGCTGGTCACCCCTCCACTTT
v_gene: TRBV12-3/TRBV12-4; abundance: many; j_gene: TRBJ2-7; d_gene: .; CDR3aa: CASRQGRNYEQYF; CDR3nt: TGTGCCAGCAGGCAAGGACGGAACTACGAGCAGTACTTC
v_gene: TRBV28; abundance: .; j_gene: TRBJ1-2; d_gene: .; CDR3aa: CASSFGVNTGDYGYTF; CDR3nt: TGTGCCAGCAGTTTCGGGGTGAACACCGGGGACTATGGCTACACCTTC
v_gene: TRBV6-5; abundance: few; j_gene: TRBJ2-1; d_gene: .; CDR3aa: CASSPLRPDGNEQFF; CDR3nt: TGTGCCAGCAGCCCACTTAGGCCAGACGGAAATGAGCAGTTCTTC
v_gene: TRBV10-3; abundance: .; j_gene: TRBJ2-5; d_gene: .; CDR3aa: CATRTDPEQETQYF; CDR3nt: TGTGCCACCCGGACTGACCCGGAACAAGAGACCCAGTACTTC
v_gene: TRBV20-1; abundance: medium-sized; j_gene: TRBJ1-6; d_gene: .; CDR3aa: CSVQYSYNSPLHF; CDR3nt: TGCAGTGTTCAGTACTCCTATAATTCACCCCTCCACTTT
v_gene: TRBV11-3; abundance: many; j_gene: TRBJ1-2; d_gene: .; CDR3aa: CASSFTSGSSYGYTF; CDR3nt: TGTGCCAGCAGCTTTACTTCGGGCTCCTCCTATGGCTACACCTTC
v_gene: TRBV20-1; abundance: many; j_gene: TRBJ1-5; d_gene: .; CDR3aa: CSARDPQNRYSNQPQHF; CDR3nt: TGCAGTGCTAGAGATCCCCAGAATCGGTATAGCAATCAGCCCCAGCATTTT
v_gene: TRBV20-1; abundance: many; j_gene: TRBJ1-1; d_gene: .; CDR3aa: CSARRRGPVNTEAFF; CDR3nt: TGCAGTGCTAGACGCCGGGGGCCCGTGAACACTGAAGCTTTCTTT
v_gene: TRBV5-1; abundance: .; j_gene: TRBJ2-3; d_gene: TRBD2; CDR3aa: CASSLEGTSGLTDTQYF; CDR3nt: TGCGCCAGCAGCTTGGAGGGGACTAGCGGCCTCACAGATACGCAGTATTTT
v_gene: TRBV20-1; abundance: .; j_gene: TRBJ1-5; d_gene: .; CDR3aa: CSDRTDTSQTQHF; CDR3nt: TGCAGTGATAGGACCGATACAAGTCAGACCCAGCATTTT
v_gene: TRBV20-1; abundance: .; j_gene: TRBJ2-1; d_gene: TRBD2; CDR3aa: CSAAGTSGRVNEQFF; CDR3nt: TGCAGTGCTGCCGGGACTAGCGGGAGGGTAAATGAGCAGTTCTTC
v_gene: TRBV5-6; abundance: many; j_gene: TRBJ2-5; d_gene: .; CDR3aa: CASSFDSGGMTQYF; CDR3nt: TGTGCCAGCAGTTTTGACTCCGGCGGAATGACCCAGTACTTC
v_gene: TRBV5-1; abundance: many; j_gene: TRBJ1-1; d_gene: .; CDR3aa: CASSPPPGRKNTEAFF; CDR3nt: TGCGCCAGCAGCCCACCGCCGGGACGTAAGAACACTGAAGCTTTCTTT
v_gene: TRBV20-1; abundance: many; j_gene: TRBJ2-7; d_gene: TRBD2; CDR3aa: CSARVPGTSGYEQYF; CDR3nt: TGCAGTGCTAGAGTCCCTGGGACTAGCGGCTACGAGCAGTACTTC
v_gene: TRBV9; abundance: .; j_gene: TRBJ2-3; d_gene: TRBD1; CDR3aa: CASSVEQGTSTDTQYF; CDR3nt: TGTGCCAGCAGCGTAGAACAGGGGACGAGCACAGATACGCAGTATTTT
v_gene: TRBV5-1; abundance: many; j_gene: TRBJ2-7; d_gene: TRBD1; CDR3aa: CASSYGQGYEQYF; CDR3nt: TGCGCCAGCAGCTACGGACAGGGCTACGAGCAGTACTTC
v_gene: TRBV3-1; abundance: many; j_gene: TRBJ2-1; d_gene: TRBD2; CDR3aa: CASSYGTSGYNEQFF; CDR3nt: TGTGCCAGCAGTTATGGGACTAGCGGATACAATGAGCAGTTCTTC
v_gene: TRBV3-1; abundance: .; j_gene: TRBJ1-2; d_gene: .; CDR3aa: CASSQGPCDYGYTF; CDR3nt: TGTGCCAGCAGCCAAGGGCCATGTGACTATGGCTACACCTTC
v_gene: TRBV4-2; abundance: many; j_gene: TRBJ1-3; d_gene: .; CDR3aa: CASSQDLKGLGNTIYF; CDR3nt: TGTGCCAGCAGCCAAGATCTTAAGGGGCTCGGAAACACCATATATTTT
v_gene: TRBV7-8; abundance: many; j_gene: TRBJ2-3; d_gene: .; CDR3aa: CASSPWQTDTQYF; CDR3nt: TGTGCCAGCAGCCCCTGGCAGACAGATACGCAGTATTTT
v_gene: TRBV5-1; abundance: many; j_gene: TRBJ2-1; d_gene: .; CDR3aa: CASSLGFAVRNEQFF; CDR3nt: TGCGCCAGCAGCCTAGGGTTCGCTGTTCGGAATGAGCAGTTCTTC
v_gene: TRBV7-3; abundance: many; j_gene: TRBJ1-2; d_gene: .; CDR3aa: CASSLNPQGYYGYTF; CDR3nt: TGTGCCAGCAGCTTAAACCCTCAGGGTTACTATGGCTACACCTTC
v_gene: TRBV19; abundance: .; j_gene: TRBJ1-1; d_gene: .; CDR3aa: CASSNRGGPNTEAFF; CDR3nt: TGTGCCAGTAGCAATAGGGGAGGGCCGAACACTGAAGCTTTCTTT
v_gene: TRBV5-1; abundance: many; j_gene: TRBJ2-7; d_gene: TRBD2; CDR3aa: CASSFTSSARGSIYEQYF; CDR3nt: TGCGCCAGCAGCTTTACCTCGTCAGCGCGGGGGAGTATCTACGAGCAGTACTTC